Each of the 32 T cell receptor beta chains below was sequenced from the same sample in a study of T-cell memory formation after mild COVID-19 (dated by TCRdb to the early 2020s). The library was made by 5' RACE. Sequencing was performed on an Illumina NovaSeq 6000. TCRdb trimmed the raw reads at Q25, called clones with MiXCR and kept productive beta chains. Every entry covers one CDR3 protein and lists the most common genes and DNA from its rows. The sample has 200,000 to 250,000 distinct CDR3 sequences on record, 27% of them singletons. Roughly an eighth of the sample goes to the ten largest clones. Sequencing was performed on PBMCs or a T cell subset sorted from them (not recorded which). The receptors originated from an adult woman who had mild COVID-19 (a few samples of this study predate the infection). The sample titles of this study are shuffled in the database, so cell type and time point are left out; the donor was told from shared clones.

This clonotype was detected ten times or more. The V gene is TRBV6-4, the J gene TRBJ2-3; a weak D match, TRBD2 (6 bases). This CDR3 is built from 13 residues. The ends were cut back, 4 bases at V and 1 base at J, with 6 bases in the middle. The V gene's germline CDR1 is MRHNA and CDR2 SNTAGT. The CDR3 reads CASSAGGTDTQYF. In nucleotides, the CDR3 is TGTGCCAGCAGTGCGGGAGGCACAGATACGCAGTATTTT.

The rearrangement uses TRBV30 and TRBJ2-7, with 9 bases aligning to TRBD1. V dropped 1 base and J dropped 1; count of bases not matched to a gene: 2. Germline V gives CDR1 GTSNPN, CDR2 SVGIG (reference sequence). There are 14 residues in the CDR3. CDR3 coding DNA: TGTGCCTGGAGTGGGGGGACAGGGTCCTACGAGCAGTACTTC. It is translated as CAWSGGTGSYEQYF.

This clonotype was recorded a few times. The chain is built from TRBV18 and TRBJ2-2; 7 positions agree with TRBD1. The junction had 14 bases not matched to a gene; V was cut back by 8 bases and J by 2 bases. Germline V gene data show CDR1 as KGHSH and CDR2 as LQKENI. This CDR3 is 17 amino acids long. The CDR3, as DNA: TGTGCCAGCCCGGAAGTTCCGGGACAGACTAACACCGGGGAGCTGTTTTTT. Translating gives CASPEVPGQTNTGELFF.

The sample holds a few counts of this clonotype. The junction departs from germline at one end; a sequencing error may be responsible. The chain is built from TRBV30 and TRBJ2-1; D gene uncertain. CDR1 is GTSNPN and CDR2 is SVGIG in the germline V gene (reference sequence). The CDR3 has 13 amino acids. CDR3 DNA sequence: TGTGCCTGGAGTCGTAATTACTACGATGAGCAGTTCTTC. Protein product: CAWSRNYYDEQFF. Using reference TRBV30 and TRBJ2-1 for the parts outside the CDR3, the full variable domain is SQTIHQWPATLVQPVGSPLSLECTVEGTSNPNLYWYRQAAGRGLQLLFYSVGIGQISSEVPQNLSASRPQDRQFILSSKKLLLSDSGFYLCAWSRNYYDEQFFGPGTRLTVL.

In its sample, this clonotype was seen a few times. The rearrangement uses TRBV10-3 and TRBJ2-1, with 10 nucleotides matching TRBD2. Germline trimming cut 0 bases from V and 8 bases from J; bases unmatched to any gene: 7. The V gene's germline CDR1 is ENHRY and CDR2 SYGVKD. The CDR3 totals 16 residues. In DNA, the CDR3 is TGTGCCATCAGTGAGTCGGCGGCTAGCGGGGGAGATGAGCAGTTCTTC. Encoded protein: CAISESAASGGDEQFF.

The chain has TRBV5-8 and TRBJ2-2; D may be TRBD1 or TRBD2 (5 bases each). Between the trimmed V and J ends, which lost 3 bases and 0 bases, there was a span of 12 bases. The CDR3 spans 16 residues. Germline lookup yields CDR1 SGHTS and CDR2 YDEGEE. The CDR3 DNA follows: TGTGCCAGCAGCTCTGGGACGTATGCGAACACCGGGGAGCTGTTTTTT. Its protein product is CASSSGTYANTGELFF.

The chain carries TRBV7-2 and TRBJ1-1; D not certain. Germline loops: CDR1 SGHTA, CDR2 FQGNSA. The CDR3 contains 14 residues. The ends were cut back, 3 bases at V and 4 bases at J, with 12 bases in the middle. The CDR3 loop reads CASSLNPGVTEAFF. CDR3 sequence (DNA): TGTGCCAGCAGCTTGAACCCGGGAGTCACTGAAGCTTTCTTT. Together with reference TRBV7-2 and TRBJ1-1, the CDR3 gives the full variable domain: GAGVSQSPSNKVTEKGKDVELRCDPISGHTALYWYRQSLGQGLEFLIYFQGNSAPDKSGLPSDRFSAERTGGSVSTLTIQRTQQEDSAVYLCASSLNPGVTEAFFGQGTRLTVV.

V and J are TRBV5-1 and TRBJ1-1, with D possibly being TRBD1 (5 bases). V was clipped by 6 bases and J by 0 bases, with 12 bases between them. This CDR3 contains 14 residues. The germline CDR1 and CDR2 sequences are SGHRS and YFSETQ. The CDR3 protein is CASKLAGLNTEAFF. In DNA form, the CDR3 reads TGCGCCAGCAAGTTAGCAGGGTTGAACACTGAAGCTTTCTTT.

This clonotype came up a few times. V and J are TRBV12-3 or TRBV12-4 and TRBJ2-3; 11 nucleotides match TRBD2. The CDR3 is 18 residues long. V lost 7 bases and J lost 0; bases outside the gene matches: 12. Here the CDR3 reads CASTTTSGVYFSTDTQYF. The CDR3 DNA sequence: TGTGCCAGCACCACGACTAGCGGGGTATACTTTAGCACAGATACGCAGTATTTT.

This chain joins TRBV5-1 and TRBJ1-1; a possible D gene is TRBD1 (6 bases). The CDR3 contains 17 residues. V lost 5 bases to trimming and J lost 8 bases, with 28 bases between them. Germline assignment: CDR1 SGHRS and CDR2 YFSETQ. CDR3 sequence reads: CASSDLPGRGFTTEAFF. The CDR3 DNA sequence: TGCGCCAGCAGTGACCTTCCGGGCAGGGGATTTACAACGGAAGCTTTCTTT.

This clonotype has ten or more counts. The J gene is TRBJ1-1, the V gene TRBV5-1; the D gene is possibly TRBD1 (5 bases). The CDR3 has 16 amino acids. Germline V gives CDR1 SGHRS, CDR2 YFSETQ. Trimming pared 5 bases from V and 1 base from J, leaving 18 bases between. The CDR3 loop reads CASRPLSVGGNTEAFF. The CDR3 nucleotides read TGCGCCAGCAGGCCCTTGTCCGTTGGGGGGAACACTGAAGCTTTCTTT.

This clonotype was seen a handful of times. V gene TRBV29-1 combines with J gene TRBJ2-3; a weak D match, TRBD2 (6 bases). Trimming stripped 4 bases from V and 0 bases from J, with 11 bases between. Germline CDR1 reads SQVTM; CDR2 reads ANQGSEA. The CDR3 is 14 amino acids. The chain's CDR3 is CSVVGTSSTDTQYF. The CDR3 nucleotides read TGCAGCGTTGTCGGGACTTCTAGCACAGATACGCAGTATTTT.

This chain connects TRBV15 to TRBJ2-1, with D possibly being TRBD1 or TRBD2 (5 bases each). The CDR3 spans 16 residues. Germline CDR1 reads LNHNV; CDR2 reads YYDKDF (reference sequence). V lost 3 bases to trimming and J lost 1 base, with 13 bases between them. The CDR3 region is CATSRGVVVSYNEQFF. CDR3 DNA: TGTGCCACCAGCAGGGGGGTGGTAGTATCCTACAATGAGCAGTTCTTC.

This clonotype was seen a handful of times. The rearrangement links TRBV12-5 to TRBJ1-1; D is possibly TRBD1 (5 bases). The CDR3 totals 12 residues. V dropped 6 bases and J dropped 5 bases, with 10 bases sitting between them. The germline V gene has CDR1 LGHNT and CDR2 FRNRAP. In DNA, the CDR3 is TGTGCTAGTGGGGGACCGGGGACTGAAGCTTTCTTT. Its protein is CASGGPGTEAFF.

V is TRBV3-1 and J is TRBJ1-2; 9 nucleotides match TRBD1. The CDR3 covers 14 residues. Germline V gene sequence: CDR1 LGHDT, CDR2 YNNKEL (reference sequence). The V and J ends lost 6 bases and 6 bases, in that order; junction bases with no gene match: 8. The CDR3 DNA reads TGTGCCAGCAGTACGCCGGGACAGGGTGATGGCTACACCTTC. Protein: CASSTPGQGDGYTF. The full variable domain, completed using reference TRBV3-1 and TRBJ1-2, is DTAVSQTPKYLVTQMGNDKSIKCEQNLGHDTMYWYKQDSKKFLKIMFSYNNKELIINETVPNRFSPKSPDKAHLNLHINSLELGDSAVYFCASSTPGQGDGYTFGSGTRLTVV.

This clonotype was seen more than once but under ten times. J is TRBJ1-1 and V is TRBV27, with 8 bases that match TRBD1. The CDR3 is made up of 14 amino acids. Per the germline V gene, CDR1 is MNHEY and CDR2 is SMNVEV (reference sequence). V gave up 6 bases and J gave up 3 bases; unmatched junction bases: 6. The CDR3 reads CASSNTGGDTEAFF. DNA of the CDR3: TGTGCCAGCAGCAACACAGGGGGGGACACTGAAGCTTTCTTT.

In this sample, this clonotype turned up a few times. V is TRBV4-1 and J is TRBJ2-3; TRBD1 aligns across 9 bases. The CDR3 runs to 17 residues. The J segment lost 2 bases and the V segment lost 3 bases, leaving 9 bases of the junction unmatched. The germline gives CDR1 MGHRA, CDR2 YSYEKL. CDR3 loop: CASSHPRTGAITDTQYF. The CDR3 DNA reads as TGCGCCAGCAGCCACCCCCGGACAGGGGCCATCACAGATACGCAGTATTTT.

This clonotype was observed a handful of times. V usage is TRBV4-1 and J usage is TRBJ2-6; 7 bases are a match to TRBD1. Germline lookup yields CDR1 MGHRA and CDR2 YSYEKL. The CDR3 loop spans 18 amino acids. Trimming removed 4 bases from V and 1 base from J; junction bases left unmatched: 10. DNA of the CDR3: TGCGCCAGCAGCCGGCCGGGACAGTCCAGATCTGGGGCCAACGTCCTGACTTTC. Its protein is CASSRPGQSRSGANVLTF.

This chain links TRBV7-2 with TRBJ1-6; D ambiguous. Germline V gene data show CDR1 as SGHTA and CDR2 as FQGNSA. This CDR3 is 14 amino acids long. Trimming took 0 bases from V and 7 from J, leaving 7 bases between them. The CDR3, as DNA: TGTGCCAGCAGCTTAGCGCAGTCAAATTCACCCCTCCACTTT. Translated: CASSLAQSNSPLHF. Using reference TRBV7-2 and TRBJ1-6 for the parts outside the CDR3, the full variable domain is GAGVSQSPSNKVTEKGKDVELRCDPISGHTALYWYRQSLGQGLEFLIYFQGNSAPDKSGLPSDRFSAERTGGSVSTLTIQRTQQEDSAVYLCASSLAQSNSPLHFGNGTRLTVT.

This clonotype has just a few counts. The CDR3 loop is CASSFQTTISTDTQYF. The CDR3 bases are TGTGCCAGCAGCTTTCAGACTACCATATCCACAGATACGCAGTATTTT. The V and J genes are TRBV7-2 and TRBJ2-3; a weak D match, TRBD2 (5 bases). Between the trimmed V and J ends, which lost 3 bases and 2 bases, there was a span of 15 bases. Germline CDR1 reads SGHTA; CDR2 reads FQGNSA. The CDR3 covers 16 residues. Supplemented by reference TRBV7-2 and TRBJ2-3, the full variable domain reads GAGVSQSPSNKVTEKGKDVELRCDPISGHTALYWYRQSLGQGLEFLIYFQGNSAPDKSGLPSDRFSAERTGGSVSTLTIQRTQQEDSAVYLCASSFQTTISTDTQYFGPGTRLTVL.

The chain has TRBV4-2 and TRBJ1-2; D is uncertain. V gave up 0 bases and J gave up 2 bases, with 10 bases separating them. The germline gives CDR1 LGHNA, CDR2 YNFKEQ. This CDR3 is 15 amino acids long. The CDR3 DNA is TGTGCCAGCAGCCAAGACTTACATCGAAACTATGGCTACACCTTC. It codes for CASSQDLHRNYGYTF.

This clonotype occurred once. This chain connects TRBV7-6 to TRBJ2-7, with TRBD2 as a possible D gene (5 bases). The CDR3 spans 11 residues. The germline gives CDR1 SGHVS, CDR2 FNYEAQ. V lost 3 bases and J lost 6, with 6 bases in between. The DNA of the CDR3 is TGTGCCAGCAGCTTGGAGGCCGAGCAGTACTTC. It codes for CASSLEAEQYF. Supplemented by reference TRBV7-6 and TRBJ2-7, the full variable domain reads GAGVSQSPRYKVTKRGQDVALRCDPISGHVSLYWYRQALGQGPEFLTYFNYEAQQDKSGLPNDRFSAERPEGSISTLTIQRTEQRDSAMYRCASSLEAEQYFGPGTRLTVT.

This clonotype was observed a few times. The chain has TRBV7-6 and TRBJ2-4, with unresolved D. The CDR3 consists of 14 residues. The V end was cut by 5 bases, the J end by 8 bases, with 16 bases between. Per the germline V gene, CDR1 is SGHVS and CDR2 is FNYEAQ. The CDR3 is CASSPLAREDIQYF. The CDR3 DNA sequence: TGTGCCAGCAGCCCGTTGGCCCGAGAGGACATTCAGTACTTC.

J is TRBJ1-5 and V is TRBV12-3 or TRBV12-4, with 8 bases matching TRBD1. CDR3 length: 12 residues. Trimming cost V 10 bases and J 4 bases; bases outside gene matches: 3. CDR3 sequence: CATRTGNQPQHF. The CDR3 nucleotides read TGTGCCACCCGGACAGGGAATCAGCCCCAGCATTTT.

This clonotype was seen a few times. The V gene is TRBV12-3 or TRBV12-4, the J gene TRBJ1-2, with D perhaps TRBD1 (5 bases). V lost 5 bases to trimming and J lost 2 bases, with 18 bases between them. This CDR3 is built from 16 residues. The CDR3 bases are TGTGCCAGCAGTCGTTTTGACAGCATGAGAAACTATGGCTACACCTTC. This sequence encodes CASSRFDSMRNYGYTF.

This clonotype has more than one count but fewer than ten. This chain joins TRBV15 and TRBJ2-1; D not certain. Germline values: CDR1 LNHNV, CDR2 YYDKDF (reference sequence). The CDR3 contains 16 residues. V gave up 0 bases and J gave up 4 bases, with 13 bases separating them. Written as DNA, the CDR3 is TGTGCCACCAGCAGAGATACTGGGCGAAGTTACAATGAGCAGTTCTTC. Protein product: CATSRDTGRSYNEQFF.

This clonotype was counted once. The V call is TRBV6-4, the J call TRBJ2-1, with D unresolved. Germline V gene lookup returns CDR1 MRHNA and CDR2 SNTAGT. The CDR3 extends over 13 amino acids. V was clipped by 3 bases and J by 6 bases, with 9 bases between them. In DNA form, the CDR3 reads TGTGCCAGCAGTGAGACCAGTAGCAATGAGCAGTTCTTC. It encodes CASSETSSNEQFF.

The chain uses TRBV24-1 and TRBJ1-1; D is undetermined. The germline V gene has CDR1 KGHDR and CDR2 SFDVKD. Between the trimmed V and J ends, which lost 10 bases and 4 bases, there was a span of 9 bases. The CDR3 covers 11 residues. The CDR3 sequence is CATQEGTEAFF. CDR3 nucleotides: TGTGCCACTCAGGAGGGCACTGAAGCTTTCTTT.

This clonotype was detected only a few times. CDR3: CASSLGRLVSGANVLTF. Here the CDR3 DNA reads TGCGCCAGCAGCTTGGGCAGGCTCGTCTCTGGGGCCAACGTCCTGACTTTC. The rearrangement links TRBV5-1 to TRBJ2-6; D not certain. The CDR3 has 17 residues. Trimming removed 0 bases at V and 0 bases at J, with 10 bases between. The germline CDR1 and CDR2 sequences are SGHRS and YFSETQ. Supplemented by reference TRBV5-1 and TRBJ2-6, the full variable domain reads KAGVTQTPRYLIKTRGQQVTLSCSPISGHRSVSWYQQTPGQGLQFLFEYFSETQRNKGNFPGRFSGRQFSNSRSEMNVSTLELGDSALYLCASSLGRLVSGANVLTFGAGSRLTVL.

In this sample, this clonotype turned up a few times. The CDR3 nucleotides read TGTGCCAGCAGCCCATGGGACAGCCTGAACACTGAAGCTTTCTTT. The encoded protein is CASSPWDSLNTEAFF. This rearrangement joins TRBV7-8 to TRBJ1-1; TRBD1 matches 7 bases. Unmatched junction bases numbered 6, after V lost 5 bases and J lost 0 bases. Germline loops: CDR1 SGHVS, CDR2 FQNEAQ. This CDR3 is 15 amino acids long.

This clonotype was counted a few times. V and J are TRBV5-1 and TRBJ1-1, with a weak D call TRBD1 (5 bases). CDR3 length: 14 residues. Trimming left V 0 bases short and J 6 bases short, with 12 bases between. CDR1 is SGHRS, CDR2 YFSETQ, per germline. CDR3 DNA: TGCGCCAGCAGCTTGGGTAAACAGGTAGCTGAAGCTTTCTTT. This sequence encodes CASSLGKQVAEAFF.

A few counts support this clonotype. V gene TRBV29-1 combines with J gene TRBJ2-1, with 8 bases that match TRBD1. This CDR3 has 13 amino acids. The germline V gene has CDR1 SQVTM and CDR2 ANQGSEA. V shed 8 bases and J 5 bases; nucleotides not matched to a gene: 8. The DNA for the CDR3 is TGCAGCATCGGACAGGGTGACCACAATGAGCAGTTCTTC. Amino acids: CSIGQGDHNEQFF.